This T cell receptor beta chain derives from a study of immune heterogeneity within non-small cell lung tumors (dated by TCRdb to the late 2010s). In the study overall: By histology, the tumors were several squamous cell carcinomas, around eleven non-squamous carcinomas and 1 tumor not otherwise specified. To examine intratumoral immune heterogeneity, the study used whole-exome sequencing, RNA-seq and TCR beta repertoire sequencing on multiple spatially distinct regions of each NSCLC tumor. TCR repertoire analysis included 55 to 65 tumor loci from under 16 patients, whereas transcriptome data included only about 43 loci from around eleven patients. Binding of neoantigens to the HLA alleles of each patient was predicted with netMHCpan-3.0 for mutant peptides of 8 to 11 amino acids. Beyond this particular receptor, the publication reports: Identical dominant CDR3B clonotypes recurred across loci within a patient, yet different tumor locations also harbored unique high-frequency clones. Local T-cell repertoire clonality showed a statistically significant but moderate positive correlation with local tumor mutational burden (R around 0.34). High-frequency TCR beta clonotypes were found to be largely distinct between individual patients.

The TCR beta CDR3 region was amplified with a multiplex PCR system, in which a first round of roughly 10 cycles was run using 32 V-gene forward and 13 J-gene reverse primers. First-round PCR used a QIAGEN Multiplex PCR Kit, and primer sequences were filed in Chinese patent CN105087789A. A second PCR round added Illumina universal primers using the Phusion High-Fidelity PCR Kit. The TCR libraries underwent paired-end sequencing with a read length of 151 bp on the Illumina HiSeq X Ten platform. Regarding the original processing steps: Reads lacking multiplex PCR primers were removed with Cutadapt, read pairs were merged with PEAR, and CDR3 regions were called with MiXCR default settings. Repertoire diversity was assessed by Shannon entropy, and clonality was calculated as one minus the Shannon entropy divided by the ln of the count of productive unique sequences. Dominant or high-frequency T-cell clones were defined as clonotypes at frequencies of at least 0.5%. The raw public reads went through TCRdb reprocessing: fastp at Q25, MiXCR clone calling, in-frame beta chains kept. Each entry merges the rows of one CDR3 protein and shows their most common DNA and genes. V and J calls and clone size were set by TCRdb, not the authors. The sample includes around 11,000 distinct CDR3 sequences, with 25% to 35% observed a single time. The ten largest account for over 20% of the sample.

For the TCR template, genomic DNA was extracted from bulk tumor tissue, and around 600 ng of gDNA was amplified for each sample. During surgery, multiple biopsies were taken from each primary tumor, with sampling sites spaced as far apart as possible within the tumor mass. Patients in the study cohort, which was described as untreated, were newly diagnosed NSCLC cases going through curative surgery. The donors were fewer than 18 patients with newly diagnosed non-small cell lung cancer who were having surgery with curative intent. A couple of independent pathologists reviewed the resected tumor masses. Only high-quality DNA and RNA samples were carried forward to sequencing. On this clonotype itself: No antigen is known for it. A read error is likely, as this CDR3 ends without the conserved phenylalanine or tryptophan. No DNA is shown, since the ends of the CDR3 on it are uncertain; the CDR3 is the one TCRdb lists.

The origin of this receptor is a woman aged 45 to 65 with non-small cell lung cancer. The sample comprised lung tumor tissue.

The CDR3 protein: CSASPRDSYEQYFGP. The sequence joins TRBV20-1 to TRBJ2-3; TRBD1 was called by the table and not checked on the DNA. CDR1 and CDR2 are drawn from the germline V gene (reference sequence): DFQATT, SNEGSKA. The CDR3 has 15 residues if both end residues are counted.